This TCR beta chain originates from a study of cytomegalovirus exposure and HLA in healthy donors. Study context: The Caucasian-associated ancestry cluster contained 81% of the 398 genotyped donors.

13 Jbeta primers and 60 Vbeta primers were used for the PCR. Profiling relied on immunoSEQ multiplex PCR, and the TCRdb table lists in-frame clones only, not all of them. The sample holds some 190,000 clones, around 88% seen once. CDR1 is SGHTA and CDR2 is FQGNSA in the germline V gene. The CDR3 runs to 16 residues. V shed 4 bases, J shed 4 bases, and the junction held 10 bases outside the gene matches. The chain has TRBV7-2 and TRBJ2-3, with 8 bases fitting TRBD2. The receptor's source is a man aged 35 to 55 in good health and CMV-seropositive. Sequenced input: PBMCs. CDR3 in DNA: TGTGCCAGCAGCTCACCCGGGAGGGCCGGGGCAGATACGCAGTATTTT. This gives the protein CASSSPGRAGADTQYF.